The next 27 T cell receptor beta chains were all read from a single sample in a study of T cell responses to AZD1222 COVID-19 vaccine. TCRdb keeps only in-frame clones here, not all; method: immunoSEQ multiplex PCR. The profile shows some 150,000 clones, 70% to 90% of them singletons. Sequences were derived from peripheral blood, sampled 28 days after the second dose of the MenACWY control vaccine. The receptors come from an adult who received the MenACWY meningococcal vaccine as a control.

The chain links TRBV2 to TRBJ1-6, with D possibly TRBD1 on 6 matching bases. There are 20 residues in the CDR3. Trimming left V 5 bases short and J 0 bases short, with 23 bases between. CDR1 and CDR2 from the germline V gene are SNHLY and FYNNEI. CDR3 amino acids: CASSPNWGDTTSSYNSPLHF. As DNA, the CDR3 is TGTGCCAGCAGTCCAAATTGGGGGGACACCACGAGCTCCTATAATTCACCCCTCCACTTT. Supplemented by reference TRBV2 and TRBJ1-6, the full variable domain reads EPEVTQTPSHQVTQMGQEVILRCVPISNHLYFYWYRQILGQKVEFLVSFYNNEISEKSEIFDDQFSVERPDGSNFTLKIRSTKLEDSAMYFCASSPNWGDTTSSYNSPLHFGNGTRLTVT.

The chain carries TRBV9 and TRBJ1-5, with TRBD1 as a possible D gene (6 bases). V shed 0 bases and J shed 4 bases, with 17 bases lying between them. The CDR3 is 17 amino acids. The germline CDR1 and CDR2 sequences are SGDLS and YYNGEE. DNA of the CDR3: TGTGCCAGCAGCGTAGAGGAGGGGGGGAGGAGAAATCAGCCCCAGCATTTT. Residues: CASSVEEGGRRNQPQHF.

The chain joins TRBV28 to TRBJ1-3; 8 bases are a match to TRBD1. CDR1 and CDR2 from the germline V gene are MDHEN and SYDVKM. J lost 5 bases, V lost 6 bases, and 6 bases had no gene match. The CDR3 has 14 amino acids. The DNA for the CDR3 is TGTGCCAGCAGCCGCGGACAGGGTAGAAACACCATATATTTT. Protein: CASSRGQGRNTIYF.

The chain employs TRBV5-4 and TRBJ1-6, with D tentatively TRBD1 (6 bases). The germline CDR1 and CDR2 sequences are SGHNT and YYREEE (reference sequence). The V and J ends lost 0 bases and 7 bases respectively, with 14 bases between them. This CDR3 spans 16 amino acids. The CDR3 spells CASSLAGNQGNSPLHF. CDR3 DNA: TGTGCCAGCAGCTTGGCAGGGAATCAGGGGAATTCACCCCTCCACTTT.

The rearrangement links TRBV5-4 to TRBJ2-3; 8 positions agree with TRBD2. Germline V gene sequence: CDR1 SGHNT, CDR2 YYREEE (reference sequence). Trimming took 1 base from V and 4 from J; bases not matched to a gene: 8. This CDR3 has 16 residues. CDR3 nucleotides: TGTGCCAGCAGCTTGCCGGGACGGGAGGGAGCAGATACGCAGTATTTT. Translation gives CASSLPGREGADTQYF.

The genes are TRBV19 and TRBJ1-6, with D possibly being TRBD1 (5 bases). The CDR3 loop spans 15 amino acids. CDR1 and CDR2 (germline): LNHDA, SQIVND (reference sequence). Trimming shortened V by 7 bases and J by 7 bases, and 17 bases separated the two germline ends. DNA for the CDR3: TGTGCCAGTAAACCCTCGCAGGGAATGAATTCACCCCTCCACTTT. Encoded protein: CASKPSQGMNSPLHF.

DNA of the CDR3: TGTGCCAGCAGCTTAGGGGCCGGGAGAGAGACCCAGTACTTC. It yields the protein CASSLGAGRETQYF. This rearrangement joins TRBV11-2 to TRBJ2-5, with TRBD2 as a possible D gene (6 bases). Trimming cost V 1 base and J 4 bases, with 10 bases left between them. Germline CDR1 and CDR2: SGHAT and FQNNGV. This CDR3 region has 14 residues.

The chain couples TRBV5-1 to TRBJ2-7; no clear D gene. The CDR3 spans 13 residues. Germline loops: CDR1 SGHRS, CDR2 YFSETQ. Trimming removed 0 bases at V and 4 bases at J, with 8 bases between. CDR3 in amino acids: CASSLVTEYEQYF. The CDR3 region has the DNA TGCGCCAGCAGCTTGGTTACGGAATACGAGCAGTACTTC.

This clone appeared many times. The V and J genes are TRBV20-1 and TRBJ2-7, with a weak D call TRBD2 (6 bases). Deletions cut 3 bases from V and 0 bases from J, with 9 bases between. The CDR3 loop spans 13 amino acids. Germline assignment: CDR1 DFQATT and CDR2 SNEGSKA (reference sequence). The CDR3 nucleotides are TGCAGTGCTAGTTCGGGGGTCTCCTACGAGCAGTACGTC. Its translation is CSASSGVSYEQYV.

V and J are TRBV18 and TRBJ2-7; 9 positions match TRBD2. Germline-derived CDR1 and CDR2 are KGHSH and LQKENI. V dropped 8 bases and J dropped 1; count of bases not matched to a gene: 6. The CDR3 is 14 residues long. The CDR3 here is CASTSTSGSYEQYF. CDR3 DNA sequence: TGTGCCAGCACCTCGACTAGCGGATCCTACGAGCAGTACTTC.

The J gene is TRBJ1-1, the V gene TRBV11-3, with D uncertain. This CDR3 spans 15 amino acids. CDR1 and CDR2 from the germline V gene are SGHNT and YENEEA. The V end lost 0 bases, the J end lost 0 bases, and 8 bases lay between the germline ends. The CDR3 sequence is CASSLDPTMNTEAFF. In DNA form, the CDR3 reads TGTGCCAGCAGCTTAGATCCCACCATGAACACTGAAGCTTTCTTT.

The chain joins TRBV10-2 to TRBJ1-2; tentatively, D is TRBD1 (5 bases). The length of the CDR3 is 11 residues. Germline V gene sequence: CDR1 WSHSY, CDR2 SAAADI. V shed 10 bases and J shed 4 bases, with 10 bases lying between them. The CDR3, as DNA: TGCGCCACCGGGACTGTCTATGGCTACACCTTC. Translating gives CATGTVYGYTF.

The gene calls are TRBV7-2 and TRBJ1-2; D gene uncertain. This CDR3 is 15 amino acids long. Germline-derived CDR1 and CDR2 are SGHTA and FQGNSA. Trimming took off 1 base at V and 7 bases at J, with 16 bases between the two ends. For the CDR3, the DNA is TGTGCCAGCAGCTTAGGGGCGGGAATTGGCCCTGGCTACACCTTC. The encoded protein is CASSLGAGIGPGYTF.

The V and J genes are TRBV3-1 (or the pseudogene TRBV3-2) and TRBJ2-7; the D call may be TRBD1 or TRBD2 (6 bases each). CDR3 length equals 17 residues. Germline V gives CDR1 LGHDT, CDR2 YNNKEL (reference sequence). Trimming shortened V by 0 bases and J by 9 bases, and 24 bases separated the two germline ends. This CDR3 reads CASSQDLLGARNSGQYF. The CDR3 DNA is TGTGCCAGCAGCCAAGATCTTTTGGGGGCCCGAAATAGCGGGCAGTACTTC.

This rearrangement joins TRBV9 to TRBJ1-1, with D unclear. V lost 3 bases to trimming and J lost 4 bases, with 16 bases between them. The CDR3 has 15 amino acids. Per germline, CDR1 SGDLS and CDR2 YYNGEE. The CDR3 bases are TGTGCCAGCAGCGATGAGGCTTTCCTGGGCACTGAAGCTTTCTTT. It codes for CASSDEAFLGTEAFF. The variable domain in full, completed from reference TRBV9 and TRBJ1-1, reads DSGVTQTPKHLITATGQRVTLRCSPRSGDLSVYWYQQSLDQGLQFLIQYYNGEERAKGNILERFSAQQFPDLHSELNLSSLELGDSALYFCASSDEAFLGTEAFFGQGTRLTVV.

The CDR3 coding sequence is TGTGCCAGCACCACCGTATTAGCGGGAGGAGGTACGCAGTATTTT. Amino acids: CASTTVLAGGGTQYF. The rearrangement links TRBV27 to TRBJ2-3; 10 bases agree with TRBD2. This CDR3 is 15 amino acids long. Germline V lookup: CDR1 MNHEY, CDR2 SMNVEV (reference sequence). With V trimmed by 7 bases and J by 8 bases, 12 bases remained unmatched.

The chain is built from TRBV5-1 and TRBJ2-6; tentative D call: TRBD1 (5 bases). The CDR3 extends over 16 amino acids. CDR1 and CDR2 (germline): SGHRS, YFSETQ. Deletions cut 0 bases from V and 2 bases from J, with 9 bases between. CDR3 loop: CASSLEGAPGANVLTF. CDR3 bases: TGCGCCAGCAGCTTGGAAGGGGCCCCTGGGGCCAACGTCCTGACTTTC.

This clone was recorded once. The chain is built from TRBV10-3 and TRBJ1-2; TRBD1 agrees at 9 bases. V trimming: 8 bases; J trimming: 4 bases; junction bases outside the gene matches: 11. CDR3 size: 15 residues. Germline V gene lookup returns CDR1 ENHRY and CDR2 SYGVKD. The CDR3 protein is CAIFPQTGGFYGYTF. The CDR3 nucleotides are TGTGCCATCTTCCCCCAGACAGGGGGATTCTATGGCTACACCTTC.

The chain links TRBV6-6 to TRBJ2-7; 7 bases align to TRBD1. The CDR3 contains 14 residues. The V gene end was trimmed by 4 bases and the J gene end by 9 bases; junction bases not matched to a gene: 12. Germline V CDR1 and CDR2: MNHNY, SVGAGI (reference sequence). The CDR3 bases are TGTGCCAGCAGTTTAAACCCCGACAGGGCACTGCAGTACGTC. Amino acid sequence: CASSLNPDRALQYV.

The V and J genes are TRBV13 and TRBJ1-5, with a weak D call TRBD1 (5 bases). The CDR3 sequence is 15 residues long. V was cut by 0 bases and J by 2 bases, with 8 bases left in between. CDR1 and CDR2 from the germline V gene are PRHDT and FYEKMQ (reference sequence). CDR3 sequence (DNA): TGTGCCAGCAGCTTAGGTTGGGGGGGCAATCAGCCCCAGCATTTT. It codes for CASSLGWGGNQPQHF.

J is TRBJ2-7 and V is TRBV9, with D perhaps TRBD2 (7 bases). Germline loops: CDR1 SGDLS, CDR2 YYNGEE. Trimming shortened V by 0 bases and J by 4 bases, and 14 bases separated the two germline ends. CDR3 length equals 15 residues. In nucleotides, the CDR3 is TGTGCCAGCAGCGTAGCGGGGGGCTTGGGTTACGAGCAGTACTTC. Its protein is CASSVAGGLGYEQYF. Drawing the rest from reference TRBV9 and TRBJ2-7, the complete variable domain is DSGVTQTPKHLITATGQRVTLRCSPRSGDLSVYWYQQSLDQGLQFLIQYYNGEERAKGNILERFSAQQFPDLHSELNLSSLELGDSALYFCASSVAGGLGYEQYFGPGTRLTVT.

The V and J genes are TRBV6-5 and TRBJ1-2; D remains ambiguous. The CDR3 has 12 residues. In germline, CDR1 is MNHEY, CDR2 SVGAGI. Trimming removed 7 bases from V and 3 bases from J, with 9 bases in between. The CDR3 region is CASTVEYYGYTF. The CDR3 bases are TGTGCCAGCACAGTAGAGTACTATGGCTACACCTTC.

V gene TRBV5-1 combines with J gene TRBJ2-2; 7 bases map to TRBD1. The germline V gene has CDR1 SGHRS and CDR2 YFSETQ. The ends lost 1 base at V and 4 bases at J; junction bases unmatched: 4. This CDR3 spans 15 amino acids. In nucleotides, the CDR3 is TGCGCCAGCAGCTTGAGGGGACAGACCACCGGGGAGCTGTTTTTT. Translation: CASSLRGQTTGELFF.

The V call is TRBV7-8, the J call TRBJ2-1; tentative D call: TRBD2 (6 bases). The CDR3 is made up of 17 amino acids. From germline, CDR1 is SGHVS and CDR2 FQNEAQ. The germline V and J ends were trimmed by 3 bases and 10 bases, with 25 bases remaining between them. CDR3 loop: CASSFPGRGATSLEQFF. CDR3 sequence (DNA): TGTGCCAGCAGCTTCCCTGGGCGGGGCGCCACCTCTTTGGAGCAGTTCTTC.

V is TRBV5-8 and J is TRBJ1-2; possible D gene TRBD1, 5 bases. Trimming removed 2 bases from V and 5 bases from J, with 13 bases in between. Germline CDR1 SGHTS, CDR2 YDEGEE. This CDR3 region has 14 residues. CDR3 nucleotides: TGTGCCAGCAGCTTTGATCCCAGGGATTATGGCTACACCTTC. Residues: CASSFDPRDYGYTF.

The chain has TRBV2 and TRBJ2-1; the D gene is possibly TRBD2 (5 bases). Trimming stripped 6 bases from V and 4 bases from J, with 16 bases between. Germline assignment: CDR1 SNHLY and CDR2 FYNNEI. This CDR3 comprises 15 residues. This CDR3 reads CASSVSAQKYNEQFF. In DNA, the CDR3 is TGTGCCAGCAGCGTTAGCGCCCAGAAGTACAATGAGCAGTTCTTC.

CDR3 DNA: TGCAGTGTAGACGGAAGGGGCGGGTACAATGAGCAGTTCTTC. Translated, it gives CSVDGRGGYNEQFF. V and J are TRBV29-1 and TRBJ2-1; either TRBD1 or TRBD2 may fit D (5 bases each). Germline loops: CDR1 SQVTM, CDR2 ANQGSEA. The CDR3 has 14 amino acids.